This T cell receptor beta chain was documented in a study of vaccination effects on CD4 cells after COVID-19. Study results and limitations: After vaccination of healthy people, only 1 of 255 vaccine-induced clones cross-reacted with common cold coronaviruses.

A note on this clone: Antigen: not known.

Culture proceeded for 10 days, and CD4+ T cells were then isolated. Cultures got half-medium changes with IL-2 on days 3 and 7. Using immunoSEQ multiplex PCR, the repertoire was profiled, and TCRdb retains in-frame clones only, with some absent. The sample records tens of thousands of clones, around 73% being singletons. Trimming took 4 bases from V and 5 from J, leaving 11 bases between them. The CDR3 extends over 13 amino acids. Germline CDR1 reads MNHEY; CDR2 reads SMNVEV (reference sequence). Source: CD4+ T cells from PBMCs cultured without peptide, taken before COVID-19 vaccination. The genes are TRBV27 and TRBJ1-2, with D unclear. This receptor was identified in a human donor who received a COVID-19 vaccine. In nucleotides, the CDR3 is TGTGCCAGCAGTTCAGCGGGGTCGTATGGCTACACCTTC. Protein: CASSSAGSYGYTF.